This T cell receptor (beta chain) comes out of a study of blood T cell repertoires in COVID-19. Study at large: Donors in the United States, Italy and Spain gave samples during acute or convalescent COVID-19. PBMCs, B-cell-depleted T cells, or T cells were the source of the cDNA or gDNA that made up the material.

Libraries were prepared by immunoSEQ multiplex PCR; TCRdb keeps only in-frame clonotypes and omits some of them. The repertoire holds some 290,000 clones, with around 85% as singletons. The clonotype originates from a woman aged 25 to 39 with COVID-19, enrolled during active disease. Material for sequencing was peripheral blood.

The CDR3 nucleotides are TGTGCCAGCAGATCGACAGGGGGCAGGTACGAGCAGTACTTC. Its translation is CASRSTGGRYEQYF. The V and J genes are TRBV27 and TRBJ2-7, with 10 bases identical to TRBD1. Germline lookup yields CDR1 MNHEY and CDR2 SMNVEV (reference sequence). V dropped 6 bases and J dropped 4; count of bases not matched to a gene: 6. The CDR3 totals 14 residues.